These 30 T cell receptor beta chains came from one sample sequenced in a study of blood T cells in healthy people across ages. Alongside a J-beta primer mix, a sample-barcoded 5' primer served in a second PCR lasting about 7 to 11 cycles. TCRdb processed the 5' RACE reads anew with MiXCR; each CDR3 protein has one entry. The sample yields 750,000 to 850,000 distinct CDR3 sequences, around 25% seen once. These data were likewise used in another study, on T cells of mothers and their children.

The sample taken for sequencing was blood. These receptors were obtained from a boy aged 5-17 years in good health.

The sample holds a few counts of this clonotype. The CDR3 is CASSQEGGSSLSYNSPLHF. For the CDR3, the DNA is TGTGCCAGCAGCCAAGAAGGGGGGTCCTCCCTCTCCTATAATTCACCCCTCCACTTT. This chain joins TRBV4-2 and TRBJ1-6, with D perhaps TRBD1 (6 bases). The V gene lost 0 bases and the J gene lost 0 bases, with 15 bases spanning the gap. CDR1 and CDR2 (germline): LGHNA, YNFKEQ. The CDR3 totals 19 residues.

This chain connects TRBV20-1 to TRBJ2-3; D remains ambiguous. The germline gives CDR1 DFQATT, CDR2 SNEGSKA (reference sequence). V dropped 3 bases and J dropped 0 bases, with 4 bases sitting between them. The CDR3 totals 12 residues. The CDR3 region is CSARYSTDTQYF. CDR3 sequence (DNA): TGCAGTGCTAGGTATAGCACAGATACGCAGTATTTT.

This clonotype was detected only a few times. The rearrangement links TRBV6-1 to TRBJ2-5; 8 bases are a match to TRBD1. This CDR3 contains 16 residues. The germline CDR1 and CDR2 sequences are MNHNS and SASEGT. V was clipped by 5 bases and J by 0 bases; unmatched bases: 8. CDR3 sequence reads: CASSHGTGPNQETQYF. The DNA of the CDR3 is TGTGCCAGCAGTCATGGGACAGGCCCGAACCAAGAGACCCAGTACTTC.

This clonotype was counted between two and nine times. The chain is built from TRBV12-3 or TRBV12-4 and TRBJ2-1; TRBD1 matches at 8 bases. The CDR3 is 14 residues long. The V gene end was trimmed by 5 bases and the J gene end by 6 bases; junction bases not matched to a gene: 6. CDR3 nucleotide sequence: TGTGCCAGCAGTCCCCTAGGGACAGGCAATGAGCAGTTCTTC. Its protein product is CASSPLGTGNEQFF.

The chain employs TRBV10-3 and TRBJ2-2; 7 bases map to TRBD1. The CDR3 has 14 residues. The V segment lost 10 bases and the J segment 3 bases; nucleotides outside the gene matches: 8. Germline V CDR1 and CDR2: ENHRY, SYGVKD. The CDR3 DNA reads TGTGCCACAAAACAGGGGACGGACACCGGGGAGCTGTTTTTT. Encoded protein: CATKQGTDTGELFF.

The gene calls are TRBV7-2 and TRBJ2-7; TRBD1 is a possible D gene (6 bases). The CDR3 length is 15 residues. Trimming cost V 5 bases and J 0 bases, with 14 bases left between them. Germline V gene lookup returns CDR1 SGHTA and CDR2 FQGNSA. CDR3 sequence (DNA): TGTGCCAGCAGCCAGGGACATCCGAGCTCCTACGAGCAGTACTTC. It yields the protein CASSQGHPSSYEQYF.

This clonotype was detected only a few times. The chain uses TRBV12-3 or TRBV12-4 and TRBJ2-1, with 8 positions matching TRBD2. CDR3 length: 13 residues. Losses at the gene ends were 5 bases for V and 7 bases for J; bases not matched to a gene: 4. The CDR3 region is CASSLLAVNEQFF. In nucleotides, the CDR3 is TGTGCCAGCAGTCTACTAGCGGTAAATGAGCAGTTCTTC.

This clonotype has just a few counts. The chain uses TRBV28 and TRBJ2-5; D remains ambiguous. The J call is uncertain, as TRBJ2-7 better fits the DNA end. This CDR3 contains 14 residues. Germline V lookup: CDR1 MDHEN, CDR2 SYDVKM. The CDR3: CASSLPKGLYEQYF. DNA of the CDR3: TGTGCCAGCAGTCTACCTAAGGGCCTCTACGAGCAGTACTTC.

The V call is TRBV7-2, the J call TRBJ2-4; D remains unclear. V lost 4 bases to trimming and J lost 8 bases, with 6 bases between them. Germline CDR1 is SGHTA and CDR2 is FQGNSA. There are 11 residues in the CDR3. The CDR3 DNA sequence: TGTGCCAGCAGCTCCACGTACATTCAGTACTTC. This gives the protein CASSSTYIQYF.

The rearrangement uses TRBV5-1 and TRBJ1-5; D unresolved. Germline CDR1 SGHRS, CDR2 YFSETQ. The CDR3 is made up of 15 amino acids. V shed 0 bases and J shed 7 bases, with 14 bases lying between them. The CDR3 loop is CASSLVGAKEQPQHF. DNA of the CDR3: TGCGCCAGCAGCTTGGTGGGAGCTAAGGAGCAGCCCCAGCATTTT.

This clonotype was picked up a small number of times. CDR3 region: CASGGAAYNEQFF. CDR3 DNA sequence: TGTGCCAGCGGGGGGGCGGCATACAATGAGCAGTTCTTC. V gene TRBV6-1 combines with J gene TRBJ2-5; D is perhaps TRBD2 (7 bases). The J call may be in error: the DNA end matches TRBJ2-1 better. CDR1 is MNHNS, CDR2 SASEGT, per germline. The CDR3 runs to 13 residues.

V is TRBV30 and J is TRBJ2-5, with D tentatively TRBD1 (5 bases). CDR3 length equals 15 residues. Trimming shortened V by 2 bases and J by 0 bases, and 13 bases separated the two germline ends. CDR1 and CDR2 from the germline V gene are GTSNPN and SVGIG (reference sequence). The CDR3 nucleotides are TGTGCCTGGAGTTATACGTCAGGGAACCAAGAGACCCAGTACTTC. This sequence encodes CAWSYTSGNQETQYF.

The chain is built from TRBV29-1 and TRBJ2-1, with 13 bases fitting TRBD2. The V segment lost 7 bases and the J segment 9 bases; nucleotides outside the gene matches: 9. The CDR3 runs to 14 residues. Germline V gene data show CDR1 as SQVTM and CDR2 as ANQGSEA. The CDR3 loop is CSARTSGGLGEQFF. Here the CDR3 DNA reads TGCAGCGCTAGGACTAGCGGGGGCCTGGGTGAGCAGTTCTTC.

J is TRBJ2-5 and V is TRBV29-1; TRBD2 matches 10 bases. Germline CDR1 is SQVTM and CDR2 is ANQGSEA. CDR3 length: 17 residues. Unmatched junction bases numbered 16, after V lost 5 bases and J lost 4 bases. CDR3 in DNA: TGCAGCGTTCTGCTGGCTAGCGGGAGTGGTAAGAGAGAGACCCAGTACTTC. Amino acid sequence: CSVLLASGSGKRETQYF.

The V and J genes are TRBV4-1 and TRBJ1-2; D remains unclear. The V gene's germline CDR1 is MGHRA and CDR2 YSYEKL. This CDR3 comprises 15 residues. V was shortened by 1 base and J by 7 bases, with 16 bases between the two germline ends. This CDR3 reads CASSQGAGDLGGYTF. The CDR3 DNA sequence: TGCGCCAGCAGCCAAGGAGCCGGCGATCTGGGTGGCTACACCTTC.

The chain uses TRBV28 and TRBJ1-1, with D perhaps TRBD1 (5 bases). The CDR3 has 14 residues. V gave up 2 bases and J gave up 1 base, with 8 bases separating them. From germline, CDR1 is MDHEN and CDR2 SYDVKM. CDR3 coding DNA: TGTGCCAGCAGTTTAGAGAGGGGGAACACTGAAGCTTTCTTT. Its translation is CASSLERGNTEAFF.

This clonotype was picked up a small number of times. The V call is TRBV7-2, the J call TRBJ2-5; weak D call: TRBD1 (5 bases). This CDR3 has 15 amino acids. CDR1 is SGHTA, CDR2 FQGNSA, per germline. The ends were cut back, 2 bases at V and 2 bases at J, with 12 bases in the middle. The CDR3, as DNA: TGTGCCAGCAGCTTAAGGGGTCCCGGTCAAGAGACCCAGTACTTC. It translates to CASSLRGPGQETQYF.

This chain uses TRBV20-1 with TRBJ2-7; TRBD2 might be the D (6 bases). This CDR3 has 14 residues. Germline V lookup: CDR1 DFQATT, CDR2 SNEGSKA (reference sequence). Trimming cost V 6 bases and J 3 bases, with 18 bases left between them. CDR3 residues: CSARLGGINYEQYF. The DNA for the CDR3 is TGCAGTGCACGCCTCGGGGGTATTAACTACGAGCAGTACTTC.

The chain combines TRBV28 with TRBJ1-4, with 12 bases fitting TRBD1. Trimming removed 8 bases from V and 8 bases from J; junction bases left unmatched: 9. The V gene's germline CDR1 is MDHEN and CDR2 SYDVKM. CDR3 length: 15 residues. The CDR3 nucleotides are TGTGCCAGCGGGGGACAGGGGGCGCCCGACGAAAAACTGTTTTTT. Translation: CASGGQGAPDEKLFF. Full variable domain (remainder filled in from reference TRBV28 and TRBJ1-4): DVKVTQSSRYLVKRTGEKVFLECVQDMDHENMFWYRQDPGLGLRLIYFSYDVKMKEKGDIPEGYSVSREKKERFSLILESASTNQTSMYLCASGGQGAPDEKLFFGSGTQLSVL.

There are a few counts of this clonotype. J is TRBJ2-3 and V is TRBV6-6; 7 nucleotides align to TRBD2. The CDR3 totals 17 residues. Germline V gene lookup returns CDR1 MNHNY and CDR2 SVGAGI (reference sequence). The ends lost 0 bases at V and 1 base at J; junction bases unmatched: 7. Written as DNA, the CDR3 is TGTGCCAGCAGTTACTCGAAGGCTAGCGGCGGCACAGATACGCAGTATTTT. Its translation is CASSYSKASGGTDTQYF.

The rearrangement joins TRBV7-6 to TRBJ2-5, with 8 bases aligning to TRBD2. The CDR3 has 16 amino acids. Germline V CDR1 and CDR2: SGHVS, FNYEAQ. The junction had 9 bases not matched to a gene; V was cut back by 5 bases and J by 1 base. The CDR3 protein is CASSPIAGTSQETQYF. CDR3 nucleotide sequence: TGTGCCAGCAGCCCTATAGCGGGGACCTCCCAAGAGACCCAGTACTTC.

This chain links TRBV28 with TRBJ2-5; a possible D gene is TRBD1 (5 bases). The DNA end lines up better with TRBJ2-1; the J call may be wrong. The CDR3 has 14 amino acids. Germline-derived CDR1 and CDR2 are MDHEN and SYDVKM. CDR3 sequence: CASSTSTVYNEQFF. The DNA for the CDR3 is TGTGCCAGCAGTACCTCGACAGTCTACAATGAGCAGTTCTTC.

V gene TRBV5-1 combines with J gene TRBJ2-2; the match to TRBD1 covers 7 bases. This CDR3 region has 14 residues. The V segment lost 3 bases and the J segment 7 bases; nucleotides outside the gene matches: 6. Germline CDR1 and CDR2: SGHRS and YFSETQ. CDR3 protein: CASSSGQPGGELFF. The CDR3 DNA reads as TGCGCCAGCAGCTCGGGACAGCCCGGCGGGGAGCTGTTTTTT. The variable domain in full, completed from reference TRBV5-1 and TRBJ2-2, reads KAGVTQTPRYLIKTRGQQVTLSCSPISGHRSVSWYQQTPGQGLQFLFEYFSETQRNKGNFPGRFSGRQFSNSRSEMNVSTLELGDSALYLCASSSGQPGGELFFGEGSRLTVL.

The rearrangement uses TRBV28 and TRBJ2-3; 12 nucleotides agree with TRBD1. Looked up from germline, CDR1 is MDHEN and CDR2 is SYDVKM. This CDR3 has 16 residues. Trimming at V came to 2 bases and at J to 4 bases, leaving 4 bases not matched to a gene. The CDR3 bases are TGTGCCAGCAGTTTACGGGGACAGGGGGCCTCAGATACGCAGTATTTT. Protein sequence: CASSLRGQGASDTQYF.

The CDR3 DNA sequence: TGTGCCAGCAGCTTAGCTGGGCGTGATGAAGCTTTCTTT. It encodes CASSLAGRDEAFF. The gene calls are TRBV11-2 and TRBJ1-1; the D is unclear. CDR3 size: 13 residues. CDR1 and CDR2 (germline): SGHAT, FQNNGV. Trimming cost V 1 base and J 7 bases, with 10 bases left between them.

This clonotype was detected ten times or more. This chain uses TRBV29-1 with TRBJ2-5; 7 nucleotides match TRBD1. The CDR3 sequence is 15 residues long. V was pared by 6 bases and J by 2 bases, with 12 bases of the junction left unmatched. Looked up from germline, CDR1 is SQVTM and CDR2 is ANQGSEA. The CDR3 loop is CSVDDRAGGQETQYF. CDR3 coding DNA: TGCAGCGTGGATGACCGCGCAGGGGGTCAAGAGACCCAGTACTTC.

In regard to this clonotype: At one of its ends the junction is not consistent with the germline gene, which may arise from a read error. The chain is built from TRBV7-2 and TRBJ2-7; 9 bases fit TRBD1. The germline gives CDR1 SGHTA, CDR2 FQGNSA. This CDR3 comprises 15 residues. As DNA, the CDR3 is TGTGCCAGCACCTTAGCGACAGGGGGCTCCTACGAGCAGTACTTC. Amino acids: CASTLATGGSYEQYF.

This clonotype was counted between two and nine times. The rearrangement links TRBV12-3 or TRBV12-4 to TRBJ2-3, with D perhaps matching TRBD2 (6 bases). Trimming removed 6 bases at V and 0 bases at J, with 13 bases between. This CDR3 contains 15 residues. The CDR3 region is CASSPFGGSTDTQYF. CDR3 DNA: TGTGCCAGCAGCCCTTTTGGGGGGAGCACAGATACGCAGTATTTT.

Only a few counts were recorded for this clonotype. The genes are TRBV4-2 and TRBJ2-1, with D tentatively TRBD2 (5 bases). V shed 6 bases and J shed 2 bases, with 17 bases lying between them. CDR1 LGHNA and CDR2 YNFKEQ come from the germline V gene. There are 16 residues in the CDR3. This chain's CDR3 is CASSLTLAFPYNEQFF. The CDR3 nucleotides are TGTGCCAGCAGTTTAACTCTAGCATTTCCCTACAATGAGCAGTTCTTC.

The chain carries TRBV7-8 and TRBJ1-2; D uncertain. Germline-derived CDR1 and CDR2 are SGHVS and FQNEAQ. Trimming took off 3 bases at V and 0 bases at J, with 14 bases between the two ends. This CDR3 has 16 amino acids. For the CDR3, the DNA is TGTGCCAGCAGCTTGATGGAATCGGGCGCTAACTATGGCTACACCTTC. This gives the protein CASSLMESGANYGYTF.